The 18 T cell receptor beta chains in this list originate from one sample, sequenced in a study of blood T cell repertoires in COVID-19. The repertoire was sequenced with immunoSEQ multiplex PCR; TCRdb's copy has only in-frame clones and lacks some. Of fewer than 350,000 clones listed, roughly 88% are singletons. Sequencing was carried out using PBMCs or T cells enriched from blood (not recorded which). The receptors were gathered from a woman aged 40-49 years with acute COVID-19.

This chain uses TRBV19 with TRBJ2-3; D remains ambiguous. Trimming took off 7 bases at V and 0 bases at J, with 14 bases between the two ends. Germline CDR1 LNHDA, CDR2 SQIVND (reference sequence). The CDR3 is 15 amino acids. CDR3 region: CASNMLGASTDTQYF. In DNA, the CDR3 is TGTGCCAGTAATATGCTAGGTGCTAGCACAGATACGCAGTATTTT.

The rearrangement links TRBV9 to TRBJ1-3, with D maybe TRBD1 (6 bases). The germline V gene encodes CDR1 SGDLS and CDR2 YYNGEE. CDR3 size: 17 residues. The ends were cut back, 3 bases at V and 4 bases at J, with 20 bases in the middle. The CDR3 region has the DNA TGTGCCAGCAGCGGCGACTCAGGGGCGCAGTACGGAAACACCATATATTTT. Its translation: CASSGDSGAQYGNTIYF.

The chain links TRBV30 to TRBJ2-7; D is uncertain. Between the trimmed V and J ends, which lost 5 bases and 0 bases, there was a span of 8 bases. CDR1 GTSNPN and CDR2 SVGIG come from the germline V gene (reference sequence). This CDR3 has 12 amino acids. The CDR3 nucleotides are TGTGCCTGGGAACAGAGCTCCTACGAGCAGTACTTC. This codes for CAWEQSSYEQYF.

The CDR3 loop reads CASSDLGQSAEAFF. The DNA for the CDR3 is TGTGCCAGCAGTGATCTCGGACAAAGCGCTGAAGCTTTCTTT. The J gene is TRBJ1-1, the V gene TRBV2; tentatively, D is TRBD1 (5 bases). The CDR3 has 14 amino acids. The V gene's germline CDR1 is SNHLY and CDR2 FYNNEI. V was pared by 3 bases and J by 6 bases, with 14 bases between.

This clone was seen more than once but under ten times. The chain uses TRBV5-1 and TRBJ1-5; maybe TRBD1 (5 bases). Trimming took 5 bases from V and 0 from J, leaving 12 bases between them. CDR1 is SGHRS and CDR2 is YFSETQ in the germline V gene. This CDR3 comprises 15 residues. CDR3 nucleotide sequence: TGCGCCAGCAGGCAGGGTTGGGGTAGCAATCAGCCCCAGCATTTT. It yields the protein CASRQGWGSNQPQHF.

The chain has TRBV5-6 and TRBJ1-2, with TRBD1 as a possible D gene (6 bases). Trimming took 0 bases from V and 6 from J, leaving 15 bases between them. CDR3 size: 15 residues. Germline values: CDR1 SGHDT, CDR2 YYEEEE. This chain's CDR3 is CASSLERLQGNGYTF. The CDR3 DNA reads as TGTGCCAGCAGCTTGGAAAGGTTACAGGGAAATGGCTACACCTTC.

This clone was counted once. The chain carries TRBV18 and TRBJ2-7, with D perhaps TRBD2 (5 bases). V was clipped by 3 bases and J by 3 bases, with 15 bases between them. The CDR3 is 15 amino acids. Per the germline V gene, CDR1 is KGHSH and CDR2 is LQKENI. The CDR3 nucleotides read TGTGCCAGCTCACCTTTCGGGTCGGACTTCTACGAGCAGTACTTC. Its translation: CASSPFGSDFYEQYF.

The chain uses TRBV5-4 and TRBJ2-1; D gene uncertain. V was clipped by 3 bases and J by 6 bases, with 13 bases between them. The CDR3 loop spans 14 amino acids. Germline V CDR1 and CDR2: SGHNT, YYREEE (reference sequence). CDR3: CASSSQAPLNEQFF. DNA of the CDR3: TGTGCCAGCAGCTCCCAGGCACCCCTCAATGAGCAGTTCTTC.

This clone was detected only a few times. The genes are TRBV5-1 and TRBJ1-2; 7 positions match TRBD1. This CDR3 is 14 amino acids long. V was pared by 0 bases and J by 5 bases, with 4 bases of the junction left unmatched. Germline V lookup: CDR1 SGHRS, CDR2 YFSETQ. The CDR3 sequence: CASSLDQGGYGYTF. For the CDR3, the DNA is TGCGCCAGCAGCTTGGATCAGGGGGGTTATGGCTACACCTTC.

The chain carries TRBV6-5 and TRBJ1-2; D is possibly TRBD1 (6 bases). Trimming pared 5 bases from V and 5 bases from J, leaving 18 bases between. The CDR3 is made up of 15 amino acids. Germline V CDR1 and CDR2: MNHEY, SVGAGI. The CDR3 bases are TGTGCCAGCAGTACCCGGGACACCTCAGGTTATGGCTACACCTTC. This encodes CASSTRDTSGYGYTF.

This clone has just one count. This chain links TRBV10-3 with TRBJ2-7, with 8 bases aligning to TRBD1. Germline V gives CDR1 ENHRY, CDR2 SYGVKD. Trimming took 5 bases from V and 4 from J; bases not matched to a gene: 7. The CDR3 has 14 residues. CDR3 amino acids: CAISFGQGSYEQYF. The DNA of the CDR3 is TGTGCCATCAGTTTTGGACAGGGCTCTTACGAGCAGTACTTC.

In its sample, this clone was seen once. V gene TRBV7-3 combines with J gene TRBJ2-3; D uncertain. Trimming shortened V by 4 bases and J by 4 bases, and 9 bases separated the two germline ends. CDR1 SGHTA and CDR2 FQGTGA come from the germline V gene. The CDR3 length is 13 residues. The CDR3 DNA sequence: TGTGCCAGCAGCTCCCTGAGTTCAGATACGCAGTATTTT. This codes for CASSSLSSDTQYF. The full variable domain, in which reference TRBV7-3 and TRBJ2-3 provide the parts outside the CDR3, is GAGVSQTPSNKVTEKGKYVELRCDPISGHTALYWYRQSLGQGPEFLIYFQGTGAADDSGLPNDRFFAVRPEGSVSTLKIQRTERGDSAVYLCASSSLSSDTQYFGPGTRLTVL.

This sequence joins TRBV30 and TRBJ2-5; the D gene is possibly TRBD1 (5 bases). V lost 2 bases to trimming and J lost 4 bases, with 14 bases between them. The germline V gene has CDR1 GTSNPN and CDR2 SVGIG (reference sequence). This CDR3 spans 14 amino acids. CDR3 in DNA: TGTGCCTGGAGTAAAACAGTTACAGGAGAGACCCAGTACTTC. Residues: CAWSKTVTGETQYF.

The chain recombines TRBV4-1 with TRBJ2-1; 9 nucleotides align to TRBD2. V dropped 1 base and J dropped 8; count of bases not matched to a gene: 12. The CDR3 is 17 residues long. The germline V gene encodes CDR1 MGHRA and CDR2 YSYEKL. For the CDR3, the DNA is TGCGCCAGCAGCCAAGCTATTAGCGGGGGCAAGGGGGATGAGCAGTTCTTC. Translation: CASSQAISGGKGDEQFF.

This clone was observed once. This chain uses TRBV18 with TRBJ2-1, with TRBD2 identical over 8 bases. Germline V CDR1 and CDR2: KGHSH, LQKENI. V was pared by 2 bases and J by 6 bases, with 9 bases of the junction left unmatched. The CDR3 is 16 residues long. The CDR3 sequence: CASSPWTSSDPNEQFF. The CDR3 bases are TGTGCCAGCTCACCATGGACTAGCTCCGATCCCAATGAGCAGTTCTTC.

The V call is TRBV28, the J call TRBJ1-2; perhaps TRBD1 as D (6 bases). CDR3 length: 15 amino acids. V lost 5 bases and J 2 bases, leaving 15 bases between the germline ends. Germline CDR1 and CDR2: MDHEN and SYDVKM. CDR3 DNA: TGTGCCAGCAGTGGGCCGACAGGCTGGAACTATGGCTACACCTTC. Its translation is CASSGPTGWNYGYTF.

This chain links TRBV5-4 with TRBJ2-1, with 12 nucleotides matching TRBD2. The CDR3 is 19 amino acids. J lost 0 bases, V lost 0 bases, and 7 bases had no gene match. Germline V CDR1 and CDR2: SGHNT, YYREEE (reference sequence). The chain's CDR3 is CASSLVRLAGGLSYNEQFF. The CDR3 DNA follows: TGTGCCAGCAGCTTGGTCAGGCTAGCGGGGGGGCTCTCCTACAATGAGCAGTTCTTC.

The chain carries TRBV2 and TRBJ2-5, with a weak D call TRBD2 (5 bases). Germline CDR1 reads SNHLY; CDR2 reads FYNNEI. The CDR3 is 15 residues long. Between the trimmed V and J ends, which lost 4 bases and 5 bases, there was a span of 17 bases. The CDR3 sequence: CASSGPGGRAETQYF. The CDR3 nucleotides are TGTGCCAGCAGTGGGCCAGGAGGACGTGCGGAGACCCAGTACTTC.